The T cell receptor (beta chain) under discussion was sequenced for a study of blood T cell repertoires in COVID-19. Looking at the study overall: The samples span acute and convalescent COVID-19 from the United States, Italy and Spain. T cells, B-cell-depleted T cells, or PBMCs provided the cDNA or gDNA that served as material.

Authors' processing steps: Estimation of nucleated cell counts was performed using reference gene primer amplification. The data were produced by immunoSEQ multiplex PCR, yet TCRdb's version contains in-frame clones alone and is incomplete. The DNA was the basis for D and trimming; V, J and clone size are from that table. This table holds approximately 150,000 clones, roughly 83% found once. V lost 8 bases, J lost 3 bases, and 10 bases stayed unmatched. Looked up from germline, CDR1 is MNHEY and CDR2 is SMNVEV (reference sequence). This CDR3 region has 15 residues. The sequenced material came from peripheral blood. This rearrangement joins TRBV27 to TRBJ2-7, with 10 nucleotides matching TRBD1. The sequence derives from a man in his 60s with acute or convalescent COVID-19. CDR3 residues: CASRTLWTGGYEQYF. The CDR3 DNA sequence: TGTGCCAGCCGAACATTATGGACAGGGGGCTACGAGCAGTACTTC.